This is a list of T cell receptor beta chains from one sample in a study of T cell changes during pregnancy in multiple sclerosis. Method: immunoSEQ multiplex PCR; TCRdb's copy keeps in-frame clones and lacks some. The table shows around 130,000 clones, with approximately 95% occurring only once. The sample was peripheral blood, taken before pregnancy. The receptors originated from a female donor with multiple sclerosis, enrolled in a pregnancy study. Each CDR3 is given with its conserved first and last residue. D genes are given only for firm matches. Clone size, where shown, is once, few, many, or a class for clones that have expanded.

abundance	v_gene	d_gene	j_gene	CDR3aa	CDR3nt
-	TRBV18	TRBD2	TRBJ2-7	CASSDSLARTYEQYF	TGTGCCAGCTCGGATTCACTAGCGAGAACCTACGAGCAGTACTTC
-	TRBV7-2	-	TRBJ2-1	CASSLVSGVGGMNEQFF	TGTGCCAGCAGCTTAGTGTCGGGAGTAGGAGGAATGAATGAGCAGTTCTTC
-	TRBV2	-	TRBJ2-7	CASSESRYPYEQYF	TGTGCCAGCAGTGAAAGCAGGTACCCCTACGAGCAGTACTTC
-	TRBV5-1	TRBD1	TRBJ2-7	CASSHPSGGEQYF	TGCGCCAGCAGCCATCCTTCAGGGGGCGAGCAGTACTTC
-	TRBV5-8	-	TRBJ2-5	CASSSSRGRETQYF	TGTGCCAGCAGCTCGTCCAGGGGTCGAGAGACCCAGTACTTC
-	TRBV5-1	-	TRBJ1-1	CASSLGLRNTEAFF	TGTGCCAGCAGCTTGGGTCTGCGGAACACTGAAGCTTTCTTT
-	TRBV7-3	TRBD2	TRBJ2-2	CASSLGTSGGAAGELFF	TGTGCCAGCAGTCTCGGGACTAGCGGGGGGGCCGCCGGGGAGCTGTTTTTT
-	TRBV19	-	TRBJ1-5	CASSIGGADQPQHF	TGTGCCAGTAGTATTGGGGGGGCAGATCAGCCCCAGCATTTT
-	TRBV19	TRBD1	TRBJ2-1	CASSVTGTGDWGEQFF	TGTGCCAGTAGTGTCACCGGGACAGGGGACTGGGGTGAGCAGTTCTTC
-	TRBV6-1	-	TRBJ1-4	CASSPPGSRKEKLFF	TGTGCCAGCAGTCCCCCGGGTTCCCGGAAGGAAAAACTGTTTTTT
-	TRBV27	TRBD1	TRBJ1-6	CASRDRLSSYNSPLHF	TGTGCCAGCAGGGACAGGTTAAGCTCCTATAATTCACCCCTCCACTTT
-	TRBV18	-	TRBJ1-1	CASSPFSEAFF	TGTGCCAGCTCACCCTTCTCTGAAGCTTTCTTT
-	TRBV14	TRBD2	TRBJ2-2	CASSQDRGLFTGELFF	TGTGCCAGCAGCCAAGATCGGGGACTATTCACCGGGGAGCTGTTTTTT
few	TRBV27	TRBD1	TRBJ1-6	CASSPQDRATSPLHF	TGTGCCAGCAGTCCACAGGACAGGGCGACCTCACCCCTCCACTTT
-	TRBV18	TRBD2	TRBJ2-1	CASSPFARLAGDEQFF	TGTGCCAGCTCCCCCTTTGCGCGGCTAGCGGGGGATGAGCAGTTCTTC
-	TRBV28	TRBD1	TRBJ1-2	CASSSTGGNYGYTF	TGTGCCAGCAGTTCTACAGGGGGGAACTATGGCTACACCTTC
once	TRBV28	TRBD1	TRBJ2-3	CASSSRQGFTDTQYF	TGTGCCAGCAGTTCGCGACAGGGGTTCACAGATACGCAGTATTTT
-	TRBV7-2	-	TRBJ2-7	CASSLSGLPTYEQYF	TGTGCCAGCAGCTTAAGTGGACTACCAACCTACGAGCAGTACTTC
-	TRBV5-4	TRBD2	TRBJ2-7	CASSFGTNSYEQYF	TGTGCCAGCAGCTTCGGGACTAACTCCTACGAGCAGTACTTC
-	TRBV5-1	-	TRBJ1-1	CASSLVRATEAFF	TGCGCCAGCAGCTTGGTGAGGGCCACTGAAGCTTTCTTT
-	TRBV10-3	TRBD1	TRBJ2-5	CAIRTGGSETQYF	TGTGCCATCAGGACAGGGGGTTCAGAGACCCAGTACTTC
-	TRBV18	TRBD1	TRBJ1-2	CASSPGQGEGYTF	TGTGCCAGCTCACCAGGACAGGGGGAAGGCTACACCTTC
once	TRBV5-1	TRBD1	TRBJ1-2	CASNYGTGVYTF	TGCGCCAGCAACTACGGGACAGGGGTATACACCTTC
-	TRBV6-5	TRBD2	TRBJ2-7	CASSYRLAGGYEQYF	TGTGCCAGCAGTTACCGACTAGCGGGAGGGTACGAGCAGTACTTC
-	TRBV5-1	-	TRBJ1-1	CASSSQEGNTEAFF	TGCGCCAGCAGCTCACAGGAGGGGAACACTGAAGCTTTCTTT
-	TRBV5-1	-	TRBJ1-6	CASSLRTREAYNSPLHF	TGCGCCAGCAGCTTACGGACACGAGAAGCCTATAATTCACCCCTCCACTTT
once	TRBV2	TRBD1	TRBJ2-2	CASSRDRERSGELFF	TGTGCCAGCAGCCGGGACAGGGAAAGGTCCGGGGAGCTGTTTTTT
-	TRBV5-6	-	TRBJ2-1	CASSFRTRLLDNEQFF	TGTGCCAGCAGCTTCAGAACTAGACTCTTGGACAATGAGCAGTTCTTC
-	TRBV2	TRBD2	TRBJ2-3	CASSDGGALADTQYF	TGTGCCAGCAGTGACGGGGGGGCCCTGGCAGATACGCAGTATTTT
once	TRBV13	-	TRBJ1-1	CASSLGLAGQRWNTEAFF	TGTGCCAGCAGCTTAGGCTTGGCAGGACAAAGGTGGAACACTGAAGCTTTCTTT
-	TRBV6-1	TRBD1	TRBJ2-7	CASKLDRGSGEQYF	TGTGCCAGCAAGTTGGACAGGGGCAGTGGCGAGCAGTACTTC
-	TRBV5-1	-	TRBJ2-1	CASSPDDNNEQFF	TGCGCCAGCAGCCCCGACGACAACAATGAGCAGTTCTTC
-	TRBV5-1	TRBD1	TRBJ2-7	CASSLGRGLLYEQYF	TGCGCCAGCAGCTTGGGTAGGGGGCTCCTCTACGAGCAGTACTTC
-	TRBV4-1	-	TRBJ2-1	CASSQDLRSSYNEQFF	TGCGCCAGCAGCCAAGATTTACGGAGCTCCTACAATGAGCAGTTCTTC
-	TRBV5-8	-	TRBJ2-7	CASSSRWVKTRPGEQYF	TGTGCCAGCAGCTCCCGATGGGTAAAGACCCGACCCGGGGAGCAGTACTTC
-	TRBV5-4	-	TRBJ2-1	CASSLGSAGYNEQFF	TGTGCCAGCAGCTTGGGTTCAGCGGGCTACAATGAGCAGTTCTTC
once	TRBV5-1	TRBD1	TRBJ2-7	CASSLRAGGWEQYF	TGCGCCAGCAGCTTGCGGGCAGGGGGTTGGGAGCAGTACTTC
-	TRBV27	TRBD1	TRBJ1-4	CASSTRTGEKLFF	TGTGCCAGCAGTACGAGGACAGGGGAAAAACTGTTTTTT
-	TRBV6-1	-	TRBJ2-7	CASRRDITTREQYF	TGTGCCAGCAGAAGGGACATTACTACGAGGGAGCAGTACTTC
-	TRBV28	-	TRBJ1-6	CASSLWARVAPLHF	TGTGCCAGCAGTTTATGGGCCAGGGTGGCTCCCCTCCACTTT
-	TRBV4-2	-	TRBJ2-7	CASSQESQGTYEQYF	TGTGCCAGCAGCCAAGAGTCCCAGGGTACCTACGAGCAGTACTTC
-	TRBV9	TRBD2	TRBJ2-3	CASSVARGGVSDTQYF	TGTGCCAGCAGCGTCGCGCGTGGGGGGGTCTCAGATACGCAGTATTTT
-	TRBV21-1	-	TRBJ2-3	CASSKEERGGTDTQYF	TGTGCCAGCAGCAAAGAGGAGCGGGGGGGCACAGATACGCAGTATTTT
-	TRBV7-2	-	TRBJ1-3	CASSPPKPRTSGNTIYF	TGTGCCAGCAGCCCACCCAAACCGCGCACGTCTGGAAACACCATATATTTT
-	TRBV27	-	TRBJ1-2	CASSTRTRNGYTF	TGTGCCAGCAGTACCCGGACAAGGAATGGCTACACCTTC
-	TRBV28	TRBD1	TRBJ2-7	CASNPTGGAEQYF	TGTGCCAGCAATCCCACAGGGGGCGCGGAGCAGTACTTC
-	TRBV19	-	TRBJ1-2	CASSTQGDYTF	TGTGCCAGTAGTACACAGGGTGACTACACCTTC
-	TRBV11-2	-	TRBJ1-4	CASRYGRGMTNEKLFF	TGTGCCAGCAGATATGGACGGGGGATGACTAATGAAAAACTGTTTTTT
-	TRBV25-1	-	TRBJ2-5	CASSESSRRSETQYF	TGTGCCAGCAGTGAGTCTAGTCGTCGGTCAGAGACCCAGTACTTC
-	TRBV9	-	TRBJ2-7	CASSVRGNGLHEQYF	TGTGCCAGCAGCGTGCGTGGGAACGGACTCCACGAGCAGTACTTC
-	TRBV2	-	TRBJ1-1	CASSRLFGEGTEAFF	TGTGCCAGCAGTCGGCTATTTGGGGAGGGCACTGAAGCTTTCTTT
-	TRBV9	-	TRBJ2-6	CASSLGRQRSGANVLTF	TGTGCCAGCAGCCTAGGAAGACAGCGCTCTGGGGCCAACGTCCTGACTTTC
-	TRBV5-1	-	TRBJ2-4	CASSRERDIQYF	TGCGCCAGCAGCCGGGAGAGGGACATTCAGTACTTC
-	TRBV5-6	TRBD1	TRBJ1-1	CASSFDPGQKNTEAFF	TGTGCCAGCAGCTTCGACCCGGGACAGAAGAACACTGAAGCTTTCTTT
-	TRBV11-1	-	TRBJ1-1	CASSLTATEAFF	TGTGCCAGCAGTCTAACAGCTACTGAAGCTTTCTTT
-	TRBV6-4	TRBD1	TRBJ2-2	CASSDSVQRQGNTGELFF	TGTGCCAGCAGTGACTCGGTACAAAGACAGGGGAACACCGGGGAGCTGTTTTTT
-	TRBV18	TRBD1	TRBJ1-1	CASSRDSTEAFF	TGTGCCAGCTCACGGGACAGCACTGAAGCTTTCTTT
once	TRBV9	TRBD1	TRBJ1-1	CASSFTGTGGDEAFF	TGTGCCAGCAGCTTCACCGGGACAGGGGGCGATGAAGCTTTCTTT
-	TRBV9	TRBD1	TRBJ2-1	CASSVGGGSFPLNEQFF	TGTGCCAGCAGCGTAGGAGGGGGCTCCTTCCCCCTCAATGAGCAGTTCTTC
-	TRBV19	-	TRBJ1-2	CASSIGIFLDGYTF	TGTGCCAGTAGTATAGGGATCTTTCTAGATGGCTACACCTTC